This T cell receptor beta chain was sequenced for a study of CD8+ T cells in alopecia areata. The study, taken as a whole, reports: Higher clonality than in normal scalp was seen in lesional scalp, especially alopecia totalis/universalis.

Peripheral blood, together with lesional scalp punch biopsies, was collected from alopecia areata patients. Once RNA had been extracted, it was reverse transcribed into cDNA to act as the sequencing template. Clones were read by immunoSEQ multiplex PCR, and TCRdb kept only the in-frame ones, dropping some. The table lists 140,000 to 150,000 clones, 40% to 55% of them singletons, with about 1% in the top ten. Note on this clone: Its cognate antigen is unknown.

The CDR3 length is 12 residues. Germline loops: CDR1 SQVTM, CDR2 ANQGSEA. V dropped 5 bases and J dropped 5 bases, with 13 bases sitting between them. The clonotype was recovered from a human donor with alopecia areata. Sample: CD4+ T cells sorted from blood, taken at week 0. This sequence joins TRBV29-1 and TRBJ2-7; D unresolved. The CDR3 DNA sequence: TGCAGCGTTAGGATAGTCTCAAACGAGCAGTACTTC. Translation: CSVRIVSNEQYF.